The source of this T cell receptor (beta chain) is a study of shared clonotypes between healthy human individuals. Sequencing was performed with immunoSEQ multiplex PCR; in TCRdb, only in-frame clones are kept and a portion is missing. The sample records about 230,000 clones, 50% to 80% being singletons. Every donor, a Caucasian adult, lived in Nashville, Tennessee. Germline V lookup: CDR1 SQVTM, CDR2 ANQGSEA. Trimming removed 1 base at V and 0 bases at J, with 8 bases between. The CDR3 has 14 amino acids. This rearrangement joins TRBV29-1 to TRBJ2-3; perhaps TRBD1 as D (6 bases). The receptor's source is a man in his thirties or forties in good health. Source material: memory CD4+ T cells sorted from blood. Regarding subset: CD45RA-negative fraction. Here the CDR3 DNA reads TGCAGCGTTGAAGTGGGGGCTAGCACAGATACGCAGTATTTT. Encoded protein: CSVEVGASTDTQYF.